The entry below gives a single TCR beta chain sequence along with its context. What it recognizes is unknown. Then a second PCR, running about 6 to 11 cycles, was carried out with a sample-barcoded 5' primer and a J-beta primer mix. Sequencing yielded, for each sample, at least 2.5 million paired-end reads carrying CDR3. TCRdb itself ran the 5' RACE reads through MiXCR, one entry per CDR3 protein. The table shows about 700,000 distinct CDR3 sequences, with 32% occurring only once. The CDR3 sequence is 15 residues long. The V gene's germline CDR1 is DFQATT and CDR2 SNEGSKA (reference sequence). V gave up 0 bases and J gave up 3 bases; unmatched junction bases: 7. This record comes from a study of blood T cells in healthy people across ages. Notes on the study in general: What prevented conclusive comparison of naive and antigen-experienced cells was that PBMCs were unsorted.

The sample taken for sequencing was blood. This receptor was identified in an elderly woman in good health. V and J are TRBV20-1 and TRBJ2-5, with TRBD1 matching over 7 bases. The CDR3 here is CSAREAGTEKETQYF. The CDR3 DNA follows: TGCAGTGCTAGAGAGGCCGGGACAGAGAAAGAGACCCAGTACTTC.